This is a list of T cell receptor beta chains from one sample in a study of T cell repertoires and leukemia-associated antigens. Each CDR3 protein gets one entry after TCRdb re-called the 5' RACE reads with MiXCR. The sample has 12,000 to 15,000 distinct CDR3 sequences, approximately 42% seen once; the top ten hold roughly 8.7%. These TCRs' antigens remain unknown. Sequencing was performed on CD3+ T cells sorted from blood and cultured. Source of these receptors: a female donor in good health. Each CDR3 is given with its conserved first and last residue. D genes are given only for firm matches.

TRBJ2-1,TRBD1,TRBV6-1,CASSSGTGGYDEQFF
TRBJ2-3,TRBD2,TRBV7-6,CASSLGPGGVGDTQYF
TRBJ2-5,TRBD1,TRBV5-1,CASSGEQGSRETQYF
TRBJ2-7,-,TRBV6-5,CASSYGPQMGIYEQYF
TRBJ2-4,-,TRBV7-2,CASSRASDLRRGLLNTKNIQYF
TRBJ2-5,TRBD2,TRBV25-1,CASSERRLADQETQYF
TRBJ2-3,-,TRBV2,CASGRAPRETQYFGPGTQYF
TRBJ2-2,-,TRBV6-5,CASSPAVAGELFF
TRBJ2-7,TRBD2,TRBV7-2,CASSLVASGPRREQYF
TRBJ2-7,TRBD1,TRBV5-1,CASSTSGQGYEQYF
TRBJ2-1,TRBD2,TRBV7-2,CASSFQWTSGDPNF
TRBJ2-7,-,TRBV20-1,CSARDTYEQYF
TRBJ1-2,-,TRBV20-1,CSARDPGRSNYGYTF
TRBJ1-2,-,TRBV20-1,CSAAQGNYGYTF
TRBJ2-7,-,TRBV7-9,CASSLGRGRGYEQYF